These 31 T cell receptor beta chains share one sample of origin, sequenced in a study of blood T cell repertoires in COVID-19. Libraries were prepared by immunoSEQ multiplex PCR; TCRdb keeps only in-frame clonotypes and omits some of them. Counted here are around 140,000 clones, 88% occurring once; the ten biggest clones make up 2% to 2.5%. The source material was peripheral blood. The receptor source for this set is a man between 65 and 85 years old with active COVID-19.

The rearrangement links TRBV9 to TRBJ1-4, with D uncertain. CDR3 length: 14 amino acids. The germline CDR1 and CDR2 sequences are SGDLS and YYNGEE. The V and J ends lost 0 bases and 0 bases respectively, with 3 bases between them. The CDR3 DNA reads TGTGCCAGCAGCGTAGCCGCAACTAATGAAAAACTGTTTTTT. It translates to CASSVAATNEKLFF.

This chain joins TRBV19 and TRBJ1-1; no firm D call. V was cut by 1 base and J by 0 bases, with 3 bases left in between. There are 13 residues in the CDR3. The germline CDR1 and CDR2 sequences are LNHDA and SQIVND (reference sequence). CDR3 region: CASSIALNTEAFF. The DNA of the CDR3 is TGTGCCAGTAGTATAGCTCTGAACACTGAAGCTTTCTTT. Drawing the rest from reference TRBV19 and TRBJ1-1, the complete variable domain is DGGITQSPKYLFRKEGQNVTLSCEQNLNHDAMYWYRQDPGQGLRLIYYSQIVNDFQKGDIAEGYSVSREKKESFPLTVTSAQKNPTAFYLCASSIALNTEAFFGQGTRLTVV.

J is TRBJ2-7 and V is TRBV3-1 (or the pseudogene TRBV3-2), with no clear D. Looked up from germline, CDR1 is LGHDT and CDR2 is YNNKEL (reference sequence). The V end was cut by 1 base, the J end by 7 bases, with 8 bases between. The CDR3 runs to 12 residues. In DNA form, the CDR3 reads TGTGCCAGCAGCCAAGGAAGCTGGGAGCAGTACTTC. Translation gives CASSQGSWEQYF.

V usage is TRBV28 and J usage is TRBJ2-5, with 9 bases matching TRBD1. This CDR3 spans 17 amino acids. V lost 3 bases to trimming and J lost 3 bases; unmatched junction nucleotides: 11. CDR1 and CDR2 from the germline V gene are MDHEN and SYDVKM. CDR3 amino acids: CASSFNGGTGPEETQYF. The CDR3 bases are TGTGCCAGCAGTTTTAATGGTGGGACAGGGCCCGAAGAGACCCAGTACTTC.

The chain combines TRBV6-4 with TRBJ2-3, with unresolved D. This CDR3 spans 13 amino acids. Germline CDR1 reads MRHNA; CDR2 reads SNTAGT. V was trimmed by 3 bases and J by 0 bases, leaving 4 bases between them. The CDR3 here is CASSERSTDTQYF. CDR3 nucleotide sequence: TGTGCCAGCAGTGAGAGAAGCACAGATACGCAGTATTTT.

In this sample, this clone turned up a few times. The rearrangement links TRBV6-4 to TRBJ2-1; the match to TRBD2 covers 8 bases. The CDR3 contains 14 residues. Per the germline V gene, CDR1 is MRHNA and CDR2 is SNTAGT. After removal of 3 bases from V and 4 bases from J, the junction contained 2 bases not matched to a gene. The CDR3 reads CASSEVAGYNEQFF. CDR3 sequence (DNA): TGTGCCAGCAGTGAGGTAGCGGGATACAATGAGCAGTTCTTC.

This chain uses TRBV7-2 with TRBJ2-7, with 10 bases aligning to TRBD2. The CDR3 length is 15 residues. Germline CDR1 reads SGHTA; CDR2 reads FQGNSA. The V gene end was trimmed by 2 bases and the J gene end by 3 bases; junction bases not matched to a gene: 4. CDR3 nucleotides: TGTGCCAGCAGCTTACACGGACTAGCGGTCTACGAGCAGTACTTC. This sequence encodes CASSLHGLAVYEQYF.

The chain couples TRBV19 to TRBJ2-3; TRBD1 is a possible D gene (5 bases). Trimming left V 0 bases short and J 4 bases short, with 11 bases between. Germline V gene data show CDR1 as LNHDA and CDR2 as SQIVND (reference sequence). The CDR3 extends over 15 amino acids. CDR3 loop: CASSIDSKGSDTQYF. The CDR3 coding sequence is TGTGCCAGTAGTATAGATTCTAAGGGGTCAGATACGCAGTATTTT.

J is TRBJ2-1 and V is TRBV6-1, with TRBD2 matching over 13 bases. Trimming cost V 1 base and J 10 bases; bases outside gene matches: 10. This CDR3 region has 17 residues. The germline gives CDR1 MNHNS, CDR2 SASEGT. This chain's CDR3 is CASSEGLTSGRSREQFF. CDR3 nucleotides: TGTGCCAGCAGTGAAGGCTTGACTAGCGGGAGGTCGAGGGAGCAGTTCTTC.

V gene TRBV7-9 combines with J gene TRBJ2-3, with TRBD2 identical over 13 bases. The germline CDR1 and CDR2 sequences are SEHNR and FQNEAQ (reference sequence). The ends lost 1 base at V and 3 bases at J; junction bases unmatched: 4. The CDR3 extends over 17 amino acids. The CDR3 reads CASSLGLLAGGTDTQYF. CDR3 nucleotides: TGTGCCAGCAGCTTAGGACTACTAGCGGGAGGGACAGATACGCAGTATTTT. The whole variable domain, remainder taken from reference TRBV7-9 and TRBJ2-3, is DTGVSQNPRHKITKRGQNVTFRCDPISEHNRLYWYRQTLGQGPEFLTYFQNEAQLEKSRLLSDRFSAERPKGSFSTLEIQRTEQGDSAMYLCASSLGLLAGGTDTQYFGPGTRLTVL.

The J gene is TRBJ2-7, the V gene TRBV4-1; D remains ambiguous. Germline CDR1 MGHRA, CDR2 YSYEKL. The CDR3 runs to 15 residues. V dropped 0 bases and J dropped 2 bases, with 11 bases sitting between them. CDR3 sequence: CASSQDASDTYEQYF. The CDR3 DNA reads as TGCGCCAGCAGCCAAGATGCGTCAGACACCTACGAGCAGTACTTC.

This clone appeared a single time. The chain is built from TRBV19 and TRBJ2-7; weak D call: TRBD2 (5 bases). This CDR3 region has 15 residues. CDR1 is LNHDA, CDR2 SQIVND, per germline (reference sequence). Trimming pared 3 bases from V and 4 bases from J, leaving 16 bases between. Here the CDR3 reads CASSILGGTLYEQYF. The CDR3 nucleotides read TGTGCCAGTAGTATTTTAGGAGGAACTTTGTACGAGCAGTACTTC.

This sequence joins TRBV18 and TRBJ1-2; 7 positions match TRBD1. Germline-derived CDR1 and CDR2 are KGHSH and LQKENI. Trimming cost V 1 base and J 4 bases; bases outside gene matches: 9. CDR3 length: 16 residues. CDR3 DNA: TGTGCCAGCTCACCACAGGGGGCGCAATGGCCCTATGGCTACACCTTC. Translating gives CASSPQGAQWPYGYTF.

The V call is TRBV30, the J call TRBJ1-4, with D unresolved. V was clipped by 0 bases and J by 4 bases, with 9 bases between them. From germline, CDR1 is GTSNPN and CDR2 SVGIG (reference sequence). The CDR3 length is 14 residues. The CDR3: CAWSVLRFNEKLFF. The CDR3 DNA reads as TGTGCCTGGAGTGTCCTCAGATTTAATGAAAAACTGTTTTTT.

V gene TRBV11-3 combines with J gene TRBJ2-6; tentatively, D is TRBD1 (6 bases). CDR3 length equals 17 residues. Trimming removed 5 bases at V and 0 bases at J, with 14 bases between. In germline, CDR1 is SGHNT, CDR2 YENEEA. CDR3 loop: CASSARDTLSGANVLTF. The CDR3, as DNA: TGTGCCAGCAGCGCCAGGGACACCCTCTCTGGGGCCAACGTCCTGACTTTC.

This clone was picked up one time. This sequence joins TRBV9 and TRBJ2-2, with TRBD2 identical over 9 bases. Germline CDR1 reads SGDLS; CDR2 reads YYNGEE. This CDR3 contains 16 residues. The V gene end was trimmed by 2 bases and the J gene end by 0 bases; junction bases not matched to a gene: 2. In nucleotides, the CDR3 is TGTGCCAGCAGCGTCCGACTAGCGGCGAACACCGGGGAGCTGTTTTTT. It specifies CASSVRLAANTGELFF.

The chain combines TRBV28 with TRBJ2-1; D is possibly TRBD1 (5 bases). Germline CDR1 reads MDHEN; CDR2 reads SYDVKM. This CDR3 is built from 15 residues. V lost 5 bases and J lost 8, with 19 bases in between. CDR3 protein: CASSPQVLGRDEQFF. The CDR3, as DNA: TGTGCCAGCAGTCCCCAGGTATTGGGCAGGGATGAGCAGTTCTTC.

The chain is built from TRBV27 and TRBJ1-5; a weak D match, TRBD1 (5 bases). CDR1 is MNHEY and CDR2 is SMNVEV in the germline V gene (reference sequence). This CDR3 comprises 13 residues. Trimming took off 2 bases at V and 7 bases at J, with 9 bases between the two ends. This CDR3 reads CASSLRAGQPQHF. In nucleotides, the CDR3 is TGTGCCAGCAGTTTAAGGGCAGGGCAGCCCCAGCATTTT.

J is TRBJ2-7 and V is TRBV6-2 or TRBV6-3; TRBD1 matches 9 bases. This CDR3 spans 14 amino acids. With 2 bases clipped from V and 4 bases from J, the junction kept 3 bases outside the gene matches. Germline lookup yields CDR1 MNHEY and CDR2 SVGEGT. DNA of the CDR3: TGTGCCAGCAGTTACGGGGACAGGGAATACGAGCAGTACTTC. It specifies CASSYGDREYEQYF.

The gene calls are TRBV19 and TRBJ1-5; TRBD1 might be the D (5 bases). This CDR3 contains 13 residues. The germline V gene has CDR1 LNHDA and CDR2 SQIVND (reference sequence). Trimming took off 7 bases at V and 4 bases at J, with 11 bases between the two ends. CDR3 region: CASIPGGNQPQHF. The CDR3 nucleotides are TGTGCCAGTATCCCGGGGGGTAATCAGCCCCAGCATTTT.

The rearrangement joins TRBV5-4 to TRBJ2-7; TRBD1 aligns across 10 bases. Germline assignment: CDR1 SGHNT and CDR2 YYREEE (reference sequence). The CDR3 is 15 amino acids. Trimming cost V 4 bases and J 5 bases; bases outside gene matches: 9. In DNA, the CDR3 is TGTGCCAGCAGCCCAGACAGGACAGGGGGGAACGAGCAGTACTTC. This sequence encodes CASSPDRTGGNEQYF.

The chain uses TRBV21-1 and TRBJ1-6. TRBV21-1 is described as a pseudogene. This CDR3 has 16 amino acids. DNA of the CDR3: TGTGCCAGCAGTGTTCCTGCGGGCATCTATAATTCACCCCTCCACTTT. Amino acid sequence: CASSVPAGIYNSPLHF.

This chain uses TRBV14 with TRBJ2-7, with D uncertain. The length of the CDR3 is 12 residues. V shed 0 bases and J shed 9 bases, with 9 bases lying between them. Germline-derived CDR1 and CDR2 are SGHDN and FVKESK. This CDR3 reads CASSQEKSGQYF. The CDR3 bases are TGTGCCAGCAGCCAAGAAAAGTCAGGGCAGTACTTC.

This clone was seen a single time. The genes are TRBV29-1 and TRBJ1-1, with D perhaps matching TRBD1 (5 bases). The CDR3 has 15 amino acids. Trimming cost V 4 bases and J 1 base, with 16 bases left between them. Germline V CDR1 and CDR2: SQVTM, ANQGSEA. The CDR3: CSVVGWGLSNTEAFF. In nucleotides, the CDR3 is TGCAGCGTTGTGGGGTGGGGACTATCGAACACTGAAGCTTTCTTT.

This clone was counted once. DNA of the CDR3: TGCGCCAGCAGCTTAGAGGTAGCGGGAGTGGCCGGGGAGCTGTTTTTT. Amino acids: CASSLEVAGVAGELFF. This chain joins TRBV5-1 and TRBJ2-2; 9 bases are a match to TRBD2. CDR1 is SGHRS and CDR2 is YFSETQ in the germline V gene. This CDR3 region has 16 residues. V lost 2 bases to trimming and J lost 6 bases; unmatched junction nucleotides: 8. The variable domain in full, with the rest retrieved from reference TRBV5-1 and TRBJ2-2, is KAGVTQTPRYLIKTRGQQVTLSCSPISGHRSVSWYQQTPGQGLQFLFEYFSETQRNKGNFPGRFSGRQFSNSRSEMNVSTLELGDSALYLCASSLEVAGVAGELFFGEGSRLTVL.

In DNA form, the CDR3 reads TGTGCCAGCAGTCTTAGACAGGGATCAACAGATACGCAGTATTTT. It specifies CASSLRQGSTDTQYF. This chain connects TRBV28 to TRBJ2-3; 7 bases are shared with TRBD1. The V and J ends lost 5 bases and 3 bases, in that order; junction bases with no gene match: 8. Germline CDR1 and CDR2: MDHEN and SYDVKM. CDR3 size: 15 residues.

This clone was seen just once. V gene TRBV10-3 combines with J gene TRBJ1-1, with D perhaps TRBD1 (5 bases). There are 12 residues in the CDR3. CDR1 is ENHRY and CDR2 is SYGVKD in the germline V gene. The ends were cut back, 6 bases at V and 3 bases at J, with 8 bases in the middle. CDR3 DNA sequence: TGTGCCATCAGGACAGCAGACACTGAAGCTTTCTTT. It codes for CAIRTADTEAFF.

The chain links TRBV6-4 to TRBJ1-2; 9 nucleotides line up with TRBD1. V was pared by 10 bases and J by 4 bases, with 4 bases of the junction left unmatched. From germline, CDR1 is MRHNA and CDR2 SNTAGT. The CDR3 has 12 amino acids. The CDR3 DNA follows: TGTGCCATTCAGACAGGGGGCTATGGCTACACCTTC. Protein sequence: CAIQTGGYGYTF.

V gene TRBV10-2 combines with J gene TRBJ2-6; TRBD1 aligns across 7 bases. Trimming took 6 bases from V and 2 from J; bases not matched to a gene: 4. Germline-derived CDR1 and CDR2 are WSHSY and SAAADI. The CDR3 spans 15 residues. CDR3 region: CASRVDRPGANVLTF. For the CDR3, the DNA is TGCGCCAGCAGAGTGGACAGGCCTGGGGCCAACGTCCTGACTTTC.

This clone was detected once. The V call is TRBV7-9, the J call TRBJ1-1; D gene ambiguous. Germline CDR1 and CDR2: SEHNR and FQNEAQ (reference sequence). V was clipped by 4 bases and J by 4 bases, with 13 bases between them. The CDR3 is 14 residues long. The CDR3 bases are TGTGCCAGCAGCTGGACGGGGAGGGCCACTGAAGCTTTCTTT. Translated, it gives CASSWTGRATEAFF.

The chain is built from TRBV7-2 and TRBJ2-7; 8 bases are a match to TRBD1. Trimming at V came to 3 bases and at J to 2 bases, leaving 6 bases not matched to a gene. The germline gives CDR1 SGHTA, CDR2 FQGNSA. CDR3 length: 15 amino acids. The CDR3 loop is CASSFRTGPPYEQYF. In nucleotides, the CDR3 is TGTGCCAGCAGCTTTAGGACAGGGCCGCCCTACGAGCAGTACTTC.